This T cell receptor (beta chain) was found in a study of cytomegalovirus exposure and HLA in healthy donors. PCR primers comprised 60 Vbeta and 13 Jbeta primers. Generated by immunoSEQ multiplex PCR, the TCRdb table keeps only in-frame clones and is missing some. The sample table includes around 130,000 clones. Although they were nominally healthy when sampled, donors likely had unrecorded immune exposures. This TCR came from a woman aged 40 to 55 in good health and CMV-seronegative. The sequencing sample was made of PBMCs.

CDR3 nucleotide sequence: TGTGCCATCAACGAGGGAGGGGACGGACAGCCCCAGCATTTT. This gives the protein CAINEGGDGQPQHF. The rearrangement joins TRBV10-3 to TRBJ1-5, with D maybe TRBD1 (5 bases). The CDR3 is 14 amino acids. Germline lookup yields CDR1 ENHRY and CDR2 SYGVKD. The germline V and J ends were trimmed by 7 bases and 7 bases, with 17 bases remaining between them.